The rows below give T cell receptor beta chains drawn from one sample of a study of cytomegalovirus exposure and HLA in healthy donors. TCRdb keeps only in-frame clones here, not all; method: immunoSEQ multiplex PCR. This repertoire comprises approximately 150,000 clones; its ten largest clones make up 0.8% to 1%. Material for sequencing was PBMCs. These receptors were collected from a male donor in good health and CMV-seronegative. CDR3s include the opening cysteine and the closing phenylalanine or tryptophan. The D gene is left open where the match is weak.

d_gene: NA
j_gene: TRBJ2-7
v_gene: TRBV15
CDR3aa: CATSGTGRSYEQYF
CDR3nt: TGTGCCACCAGCGGAACCGGCAGGTCCTACGAGCAGTACTTC

d_gene: NA
j_gene: TRBJ1-6
v_gene: TRBV4-3
CDR3aa: CASSQDRGVGSPLHF
CDR3nt: TGCGCCAGCAGCCAAGATCGTGGAGTGGGTTCACCCCTCCACTTT

d_gene: NA
j_gene: TRBJ2-5
v_gene: TRBV4-2
CDR3aa: CASSRPGITVEETQYF
CDR3nt: TGTGCCAGCAGCCGACCAGGGATTACGGTAGAGGAGACCCAGTACTTC

d_gene: NA
j_gene: TRBJ2-3
v_gene: TRBV11-2
CDR3aa: CASSLVRERGDTQYF
CDR3nt: TGTGCCAGCAGCTTAGTGCGGGAGAGGGGGGATACGCAGTATTTT

d_gene: TRBD1
j_gene: TRBJ2-3
v_gene: TRBV7-8
CDR3aa: CASSSPTGGGTDTQYF
CDR3nt: TGTGCCAGCAGCTCACCTACAGGGGGCGGCACAGATACGCAGTATTTT

d_gene: NA
j_gene: TRBJ1-2
v_gene: TRBV29-1
CDR3aa: CSVAGWGGYGYTF
CDR3nt: TGCAGCGTTGCGGGGTGGGGGGGCTATGGCTACACCTTC

d_gene: TRBD1
j_gene: TRBJ1-1
v_gene: TRBV15
CDR3aa: CATSLQGEAFF
CDR3nt: TGTGCCACCAGCCTACAGGGGGAAGCTTTCTTT

d_gene: NA
j_gene: TRBJ1-1
v_gene: TRBV7-3
CDR3aa: CASSLFPSATDLGNTEAFF
CDR3nt: TGTGCCAGCAGCTTATTCCCATCCGCGACAGACCTTGGGAACACTGAAGCTTTCTTT

d_gene: TRBD1
j_gene: TRBJ1-2
v_gene: TRBV7-2
CDR3aa: CASSSGTEVIYGYTF
CDR3nt: TGTGCCAGCAGCTCAGGGACAGAAGTTATCTATGGCTACACCTTC

d_gene: NA
j_gene: TRBJ2-7
v_gene: TRBV27
CDR3aa: CASSLSGGTPRSYEQYF
CDR3nt: TGTGCCAGCAGTTTATCGGGGGGGACACCCCGCTCCTACGAGCAGTACTTC

d_gene: TRBD1
j_gene: TRBJ1-1
v_gene: TRBV6-1
CDR3aa: CASSEASQGARNTEAFF
CDR3nt: TGTGCCAGCAGTGAAGCTTCTCAGGGGGCGAGGAACACTGAAGCTTTCTTT

d_gene: TRBD1
j_gene: TRBJ2-5
v_gene: TRBV7-9
CDR3aa: CASRTSDRAGETQYF
CDR3nt: TGTGCCAGCAGGACCTCGGACAGGGCTGGAGAGACCCAGTACTTC

d_gene: TRBD1
j_gene: TRBJ1-4
v_gene: TRBV4-1
CDR3aa: CASSQNGDSEKLFF
CDR3nt: TGCGCCAGCAGCCAAAATGGGGACAGTGAAAAACTGTTTTTT

d_gene: NA
j_gene: TRBJ1-5
v_gene: TRBV2
CDR3aa: CASEGMGNQPQHF
CDR3nt: TGTGCCAGCGAGGGTATGGGCAATCAGCCCCAGCATTTT

d_gene: TRBD1
j_gene: TRBJ1-1
v_gene: TRBV6-6
CDR3aa: CASTHRGQGNTEAFF
CDR3nt: TGTGCCAGCACTCATCGGGGACAGGGGAACACTGAAGCTTTCTTT

d_gene: TRBD2
j_gene: TRBJ2-2
v_gene: TRBV6-6
CDR3aa: CASWGGGELFF
CDR3nt: TGTGCCAGTTGGGGGGGTGGGGAGCTGTTTTTT

d_gene: NA
j_gene: TRBJ2-6
v_gene: TRBV7-9
CDR3aa: CASSPGVGANVLTF
CDR3nt: TGTGCCAGCAGCCCAGGGGTTGGGGCCAACGTCCTGACTTTC

d_gene: TRBD1
j_gene: TRBJ2-7
v_gene: TRBV27
CDR3aa: CASSLGGTGFSAYEQYF
CDR3nt: TGTGCCAGCAGTTTAGGTGGGACAGGCTTTTCCGCCTACGAGCAGTACTTC

d_gene: NA
j_gene: TRBJ2-7
v_gene: TRBV19
CDR3aa: CASSFSLGQGYTYEQYF
CDR3nt: TGTGCCAGTAGTTTCTCCTTAGGTCAGGGGTACACCTACGAGCAGTACTTC

d_gene: NA
j_gene: TRBJ2-1
v_gene: TRBV6-5
CDR3aa: CASRPRRAGNEQFF
CDR3nt: TGTGCCAGCAGGCCGAGGAGGGCGGGCAATGAGCAGTTCTTC

d_gene: NA
j_gene: TRBJ1-1
v_gene: TRBV7-9
CDR3aa: CASSFGTTEAFF
CDR3nt: TGTGCCAGCAGCTTCGGGACAACTGAAGCTTTCTTT

d_gene: NA
j_gene: TRBJ1-2
v_gene: TRBV5-1
CDR3aa: CASSSDFYGYTF
CDR3nt: TGCGCCAGCAGCTCAGACTTCTATGGCTACACCTTC

d_gene: NA
j_gene: TRBJ1-1
v_gene: TRBV9
CDR3aa: CASSATSGYFTEAFF
CDR3nt: TGTGCCAGCAGCGCTACTTCGGGGTACTTCACTGAAGCTTTCTTT

d_gene: NA
j_gene: TRBJ2-7
v_gene: TRBV9
CDR3aa: CASSRTEGNYEQYF
CDR3nt: TGTGCCAGCAGCCGAACGGAGGGGAACTACGAGCAGTACTTC

d_gene: NA
j_gene: TRBJ1-1
v_gene: TRBV7-8
CDR3aa: CASSLAFSGMNTEAFF
CDR3nt: TGTGCCAGCAGCTTAGCGTTTTCAGGGATGAACACTGAAGCTTTCTTT

d_gene: NA
j_gene: TRBJ1-2
v_gene: TRBV4-3
CDR3aa: CASSQTRRNYGYTF
CDR3nt: TGCGCCAGCAGCCAAACTCGCCGAAACTATGGCTACACCTTC

d_gene: TRBD1
j_gene: TRBJ2-7
v_gene: TRBV10-3
CDR3aa: CASAALETGGLYEQYF
CDR3nt: TGTGCCAGCGCCGCCCTGGAGACAGGGGGTCTCTACGAGCAGTACTTC

d_gene: NA
j_gene: TRBJ2-1
v_gene: TRBV30
CDR3aa: CAWSLGREVNEQFF
CDR3nt: TGTGCCTGGAGTTTGGGCAGGGAGGTCAATGAGCAGTTCTTC

d_gene: NA
j_gene: TRBJ2-5
v_gene: TRBV5-4
CDR3aa: CASSHGQNQETQYF
CDR3nt: TGTGCCAGCAGCCATGGACAGAACCAAGAGACCCAGTACTTC

d_gene: NA
j_gene: TRBJ1-5
v_gene: TRBV7-9
CDR3aa: CASSLGGQPQHF
CDR3nt: TGTGCCAGCAGCTTAGGAGGCCAGCCCCAGCATTTT

d_gene: NA
j_gene: TRBJ1-2
v_gene: TRBV19
CDR3aa: CASREAAGYTF
CDR3nt: TGTGCCAGTAGAGAGGCTGCTGGCTACACCTTC

d_gene: NA
j_gene: TRBJ1-5
v_gene: TRBV19
CDR3aa: CASSRRGADSNQPQHF
CDR3nt: TGTGCCAGTAGCAGACGGGGGGCAGATAGCAATCAGCCCCAGCATTTT

d_gene: TRBD1
j_gene: TRBJ1-5
v_gene: TRBV28
CDR3aa: CASSQPGQGALRKQPQHF
CDR3nt: TGTGCCAGCAGCCAACCGGGACAGGGGGCCCTCCGGAAGCAGCCCCAGCATTTT

d_gene: TRBD2
j_gene: TRBJ2-2
v_gene: TRBV9
CDR3aa: CASSGTSGRAPGELFF
CDR3nt: TGTGCCAGCAGCGGAACTAGCGGGAGGGCGCCCGGGGAGCTGTTTTTT

d_gene: NA
j_gene: TRBJ1-1
v_gene: TRBV2
CDR3aa: CASTMDTNTEAFF
CDR3nt: TGTGCCAGCACTATGGACACGAACACTGAAGCTTTCTTT

d_gene: NA
j_gene: TRBJ2-3
v_gene: TRBV30
CDR3aa: CAWSAGQPSTDTQYF
CDR3nt: TGTGCCTGGAGCGCCGGACAGCCAAGCACAGATACGCAGTATTTT

d_gene: TRBD2
j_gene: TRBJ2-2
v_gene: TRBV5-1
CDR3aa: CASSLGSGGITGELFF
CDR3nt: TGCGCCAGCAGCTTGGGTAGCGGGGGGATCACCGGGGAGCTGTTTTTT

d_gene: NA
j_gene: TRBJ1-2
v_gene: TRBV19
CDR3aa: CASSPPRAAGTNYGYTF
CDR3nt: TGTGCCAGTAGTCCTCCTCGAGCGGCAGGCACTAACTATGGCTACACCTTC

d_gene: NA
j_gene: TRBJ2-3
v_gene: TRBV14
CDR3aa: CASSRTGQDTDTQYF
CDR3nt: TGTGCCAGCAGCCGTACTGGACAAGACACAGATACGCAGTATTTT